This T cell receptor (beta chain) was captured in a study of blood T cells in healthy people across ages. The use of a sample-barcoded 5' primer and a J-beta primer mix characterized a second PCR of about 7 to 12 cycles. Each TCR beta cDNA got a 12-nucleotide random molecular identifier. Sequencing recovered at least 2.5 million CDR3-containing paired-end reads from each sample. TCRdb re-called the 5' RACE reads with MiXCR, one entry per CDR3 protein. The sample records 800,000 to 900,000 distinct CDR3 sequences, 62% being singletons. The CDR3 length is 13 residues. CDR1 is ENHRY and CDR2 is SYGVKD in the germline V gene. V lost 6 bases to trimming and J lost 10 bases, with 13 bases between them.

The receptor was derived from a young man in good health. The chain has TRBV10-3 and TRBJ1-6; D might be TRBD1 (5 bases). The sequenced sample was blood. The CDR3 spells CAISATGDSPLHF. Written as DNA, the CDR3 is TGTGCCATCAGCGCAACAGGAGACTCACCCCTCCACTTT.